These 22 T cell receptor beta chains were all obtained from the same sample, sequenced in a study of blood T cells in healthy people across ages. For the second PCR, which ran for roughly 6 to 12 cycles, a sample-barcoded 5' primer and a J-beta primer mix were used. TCRdb reprocessed the 5' RACE reads with MiXCR, giving one entry per CDR3 protein. The data contain about 780,000 distinct CDR3 sequences, about 46% of them seen just once; the ten biggest clones take up around a sixth. Specimen: blood. All receptors derive from a man older than 75 in good health.

The chain has TRBV14 and TRBJ2-7; 7 bases agree with TRBD2. CDR3 length: 17 residues. Germline CDR1 and CDR2: SGHDN and FVKESK. V gave up 3 bases and J gave up 2 bases; unmatched junction bases: 13. Written as DNA, the CDR3 is TGTGCCAGCAGCCAGACCCGGGGAGCGGGACCCACCTACGAGCAGTACTTC. Translated: CASSQTRGAGPTYEQYF.

This sequence joins TRBV7-8 and TRBJ2-7; no clear D. The CDR3 covers 15 residues. The germline CDR1 and CDR2 sequences are SGHVS and FQNEAQ. Between the trimmed V and J ends, which lost 3 bases and 1 base, there was a span of 13 bases. The chain's CDR3 is CASSLLGYGSYEQYF. CDR3 nucleotide sequence: TGTGCCAGCAGCTTGTTGGGTTACGGGTCCTACGAGCAGTACTTC.

This chain links TRBV7-2 with TRBJ2-3, with D possibly being TRBD1 or TRBD2 (5 bases each). Trimming pared 5 bases from V and 1 base from J, leaving 19 bases between. The CDR3 is made up of 17 amino acids. The germline V gene has CDR1 SGHTA and CDR2 FQGNSA. CDR3 coding DNA: TGTGCCAGCAGCCTCTGGCTTTTGCAGGGAGGCACAGATACGCAGTATTTT. Its protein is CASSLWLLQGGTDTQYF.

V is TRBV7-8 and J is TRBJ2-1; the match to TRBD2 covers 13 bases. Looked up from germline, CDR1 is SGHVS and CDR2 is FQNEAQ. This CDR3 is built from 18 residues. The trim removed 4 bases at V and 0 bases at J, leaving 6 bases unmatched. CDR3 bases: TGTGCCAGCAGCTCACCCCGGACTAGCGGGAGCTCCTACAATGAGCAGTTCTTC. It encodes CASSSPRTSGSSYNEQFF.

The chain has TRBV12-3 or TRBV12-4 and TRBJ2-7, with 9 bases matching TRBD2. CDR3 size: 15 residues. Trimming cost V 5 bases and J 5 bases; bases outside gene matches: 10. The CDR3 nucleotides read TGTGCCAGCAGTCGGATAGCGGGAGTCTCGCACGAGCAGTACTTC. Amino acid sequence: CASSRIAGVSHEQYF.

This sequence joins TRBV20-1 and TRBJ2-5, with a tentative D call TRBD1 (6 bases). Germline V CDR1 and CDR2: DFQATT, SNEGSKA (reference sequence). This CDR3 is 15 amino acids long. Trimming shortened V by 3 bases and J by 2 bases, and 16 bases separated the two germline ends. CDR3 region: CSASLQGQSQETQYF. The CDR3 nucleotides read TGCAGTGCTAGCCTCCAAGGACAGTCTCAAGAGACCCAGTACTTC.

The table lists this clonotype with a few counts. The CDR3 DNA is TGTGCCAGCAGTTTAGCATTTTTTGGAGGAAAGACCGGGGAGCTGTTTTTT. It encodes CASSLAFFGGKTGELFF. The chain is built from TRBV12-3 or TRBV12-4 and TRBJ2-2, with a possible D match to TRBD2 (5 bases). The CDR3 covers 17 residues. Trimming removed 0 bases from V and 5 bases from J, with 16 bases in between.

The chain couples TRBV7-2 to TRBJ2-1, with 11 bases fitting TRBD2. Germline V CDR1 and CDR2: SGHTA, FQGNSA. V dropped 5 bases and J dropped 8; count of bases not matched to a gene: 5. The CDR3 length is 14 residues. The CDR3 DNA follows: TGTGCCAGCAGCGCGGTACTAGCGGGAGATGAGCAGTTCTTC. Translated: CASSAVLAGDEQFF.

V and J are TRBV19 and TRBJ2-7; TRBD2 aligns across 12 bases. The CDR3 has 15 residues. Germline-derived CDR1 and CDR2 are LNHDA and SQIVND (reference sequence). The V segment lost 5 bases and the J segment 6 bases; nucleotides outside the gene matches: 8. The CDR3 loop reads CASSPTSGRDTEQYF. The CDR3 coding sequence is TGTGCCAGTAGTCCGACTAGCGGGAGAGATACCGAGCAGTACTTC.

This rearrangement joins TRBV5-1 to TRBJ2-2; TRBD2 matches at 13 bases. The V segment lost 4 bases and the J segment 3 bases; nucleotides outside the gene matches: 3. CDR3 length: 16 amino acids. The germline CDR1 and CDR2 sequences are SGHRS and YFSETQ. In DNA, the CDR3 is TGCGCCAGCAGCCCGGGGACTAGCGGGGACACCGGGGAGCTGTTTTTT. It codes for CASSPGTSGDTGELFF.

The chain has TRBV10-3 and TRBJ2-1; D is unclear. The CDR3 covers 15 residues. V was trimmed by 3 bases and J by 4 bases, leaving 13 bases between them. The germline V gene encodes CDR1 ENHRY and CDR2 SYGVKD. CDR3 in amino acids: CAISDGRAGYNEQFF. In DNA form, the CDR3 reads TGTGCCATCAGTGACGGAAGGGCCGGGTACAATGAGCAGTTCTTC.

This rearrangement joins TRBV5-5 to TRBJ2-1; D gene ambiguous. V was clipped by 4 bases and J by 10 bases, with 18 bases between them. Looked up from germline, CDR1 is SGHKS and CDR2 is YYEKEE (reference sequence). The CDR3 sequence is 14 residues long. The CDR3 DNA is TGTGCCAGCAGCGTCATGGAGTCCCAAGGGGAGCAGTTCTTC. Translation gives CASSVMESQGEQFF.

This clonotype was observed a handful of times. This rearrangement joins TRBV6-2 or TRBV6-3 to TRBJ2-4; D call uncertain. V was clipped by 0 bases and J by 9 bases, with 9 bases between them. From germline, CDR1 is MNHEY and CDR2 SVGEGT. The CDR3 consists of 13 residues. CDR3: CASSYSETGIQYF. In DNA, the CDR3 is TGTGCCAGCAGTTACTCCGAGACGGGCATTCAGTACTTC.

The rearrangement joins TRBV11-2 to TRBJ2-7; D unresolved. The CDR3 spans 14 residues. The V end lost 4 bases, the J end lost 0 bases, and 10 bases lay between the germline ends. Looked up from germline, CDR1 is SGHAT and CDR2 is FQNNGV. CDR3 nucleotide sequence: TGTGCCAGCAGCTCACAACTTGTCTCCTACGAGCAGTACTTC. Protein sequence: CASSSQLVSYEQYF.

In regard to this clonotype: A much larger clone differs from this one at a single base, so this may be a read error. The chain combines TRBV4-3 with TRBJ2-7, with TRBD2 as a possible D gene (5 bases). The CDR3 contains 15 residues. Germline values: CDR1 LGHNA, CDR2 YSLEER. V shed 1 base and J shed 3 bases, with 13 bases lying between them. CDR3 region: CASSQVGEGSYEQYF. The CDR3 DNA reads TGCGCCAGCAGCCAAGTCGGGGAAGGTAGCTACGAGCAGTACTTC.

This chain uses TRBV6-5 with TRBJ2-1, with 13 bases fitting TRBD2. Germline V gives CDR1 MNHEY, CDR2 SVGAGI. This CDR3 has 13 amino acids. V dropped 8 bases and J dropped 14; count of bases not matched to a gene: 9. The CDR3 here is CASHGTSGRAEFF. CDR3 nucleotide sequence: TGTGCCAGCCATGGTACTAGCGGGAGGGCCGAGTTCTTC.

The chain combines TRBV29-1 with TRBJ2-4; 8 bases are a match to TRBD1. TRBJ2-7 explains the end of the DNA better; the J call may be wrong. Germline CDR1 is SQVTM and CDR2 is ANQGSEA. This CDR3 spans 13 amino acids. The CDR3 sequence: CSAKTGVTSEQYF. The CDR3 coding sequence is TGCAGCGCGAAGACAGGGGTTACAAGCGAGCAGTACTTC.

This clonotype was counted a single time. The chain couples TRBV6-1 to TRBJ2-7; D is possibly TRBD2 (5 bases). The CDR3 consists of 15 residues. Looked up from germline, CDR1 is MNHNS and CDR2 is SASEGT. The germline V and J ends were trimmed by 5 bases and 1 base, with 15 bases remaining between them. The CDR3 DNA sequence: TGTGCCAGCAGTCCTGCGGGCAGTAAGTCCTACGAGCAGTACTTC. Its translation is CASSPAGSKSYEQYF.

As to this clonotype: A much larger clone differs from this one at a single base, so this may be a read error. This chain joins TRBV10-1 and TRBJ2-3, with D perhaps TRBD1 (5 bases). Germline lookup yields CDR1 WNHNN and CDR2 SYGVQD (reference sequence). The CDR3 consists of 12 residues. The CDR3 DNA is TGCACCAGCAGTGTGGGGCAAGGTACGCAGTATTTT. Amino acids: CTSSVGQGTQYF.

This clonotype was detected a few times. A much larger clonotype is one base distant, so this may be a read error. CDR3 sequence: CASQVGLAYDNEQYF. The DNA for the CDR3 is TGTGCCAGCCAAGTCGGGCTAGCCTACGACAATGAGCAGTACTTC. This chain links TRBV14 with TRBJ2-7; weak D call: TRBD2 (5 bases). The V end was cut by 8 bases, the J end by 7 bases, with 24 bases between. The germline CDR1 and CDR2 sequences are SGHDN and FVKESK. The length of the CDR3 is 15 residues.

This clonotype appeared a few times. The rearrangement uses TRBV7-9 and TRBJ2-5, with D possibly matching TRBD2 (6 bases). The germline V gene encodes CDR1 SEHNR and CDR2 FQNEAQ (reference sequence). CDR3 length: 15 residues. V lost 5 bases to trimming and J lost 5 bases, with 18 bases between them. The CDR3 coding sequence is TGTGCCAGCAGCGCCTTAGGAGGGCCCGGTGAGACCCAGTACTTC. This codes for CASSALGGPGETQYF.

The rearrangement links TRBV15 to TRBJ2-5; no clear D. The J call is uncertain, as TRBJ2-7 better fits the DNA end. Germline CDR1 is LNHNV and CDR2 is YYDKDF (reference sequence). The CDR3 runs to 15 residues. The chain's CDR3 is CATSRAYGRTYEQYF. CDR3 sequence (DNA): TGTGCCACCAGCAGGGCCTACGGACGAACCTACGAGCAGTACTTC.